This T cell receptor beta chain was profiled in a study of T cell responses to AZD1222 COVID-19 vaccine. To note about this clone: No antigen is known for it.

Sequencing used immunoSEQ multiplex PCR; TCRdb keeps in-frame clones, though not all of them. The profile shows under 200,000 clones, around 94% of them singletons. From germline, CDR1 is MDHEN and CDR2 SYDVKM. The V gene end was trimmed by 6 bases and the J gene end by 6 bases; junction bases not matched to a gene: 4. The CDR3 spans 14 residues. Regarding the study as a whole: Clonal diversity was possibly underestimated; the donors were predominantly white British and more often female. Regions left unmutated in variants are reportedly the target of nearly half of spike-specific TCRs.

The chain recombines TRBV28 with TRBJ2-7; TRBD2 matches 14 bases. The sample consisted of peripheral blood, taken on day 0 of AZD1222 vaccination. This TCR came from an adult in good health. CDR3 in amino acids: CASSMGLAGVEQYF. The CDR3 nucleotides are TGTGCCAGCAGCATGGGACTAGCGGGAGTCGAGCAGTACTTC.